One and the same sample provided the 28 T cell receptor beta chains below, sequenced in a study of graft-versus-host responses after intestinal transplantation. The method was immunoSEQ multiplex PCR; TCRdb's version includes in-frame clones alone and lacks a portion of them. The sample comprises 85,000 to 100,000 clones, around 93% of which are singletons, and 0.069% rests with the top ten. No antigen is known for these receptors. The sample here was unstimulated CD8+ T cells sorted from spleen or lymph node cells, taken before transplant. These receptors all come from a human donor who was the organ donor for an intestinal transplant.

Here the CDR3 DNA reads TGTGCCAGCAGCTTAGGACGACACACCTACGAGCAGTACTTC. Translated: CASSLGRHTYEQYF. The chain is built from TRBV7-6 and TRBJ2-7, with unresolved D. This CDR3 contains 14 residues. Trimming stripped 1 base from V and 2 bases from J, with 9 bases between. The V gene's germline CDR1 is SGHVS and CDR2 FNYEAQ.

The gene calls are TRBV6-5 and TRBJ1-4; unclear D gene. This CDR3 has 16 residues. Germline CDR1 and CDR2: MNHEY and SVGAGI. The V and J ends lost 2 bases and 4 bases respectively, with 14 bases between them. The CDR3 loop reads CASSYDQWPVNEKLFF. Written as DNA, the CDR3 is TGTGCCAGCAGTTACGATCAGTGGCCCGTTAATGAAAAACTGTTTTTT.

The V gene is TRBV19, the J gene TRBJ1-2, with TRBD1 matching 9 bases. CDR1 and CDR2 from the germline V gene are LNHDA and SQIVND (reference sequence). V was pared by 7 bases and J by 7 bases, with 4 bases of the junction left unmatched. This CDR3 contains 12 residues. As DNA, the CDR3 is TGTGCCAGTAACAGGGGGCTCGGTGGCTACACCTTC. Amino acids: CASNRGLGGYTF. The full variable domain, with the rest looked up from reference TRBV19 and TRBJ1-2, is DGGITQSPKYLFRKEGQNVTLSCEQNLNHDAMYWYRQDPGQGLRLIYYSQIVNDFQKGDIAEGYSVSREKKESFPLTVTSAQKNPTAFYLCASNRGLGGYTFGSGTRLTVV.

The V and J genes are TRBV6-5 and TRBJ1-2; TRBD1 matches 7 bases. The CDR3 loop spans 15 amino acids. V was clipped by 0 bases and J by 6 bases; unmatched bases: 7. The V gene's germline CDR1 is MNHEY and CDR2 SVGAGI. CDR3 sequence: CASSYSTVGTDGYTF. CDR3 nucleotide sequence: TGTGCCAGCAGTTACTCCACCGTGGGGACAGATGGCTACACCTTC.

The chain couples TRBV7-9 to TRBJ2-1, with D possibly matching TRBD2 (5 bases). Germline loops: CDR1 SEHNR, CDR2 FQNEAQ (reference sequence). This CDR3 has 15 residues. The V end was cut by 5 bases, the J end by 8 bases, with 19 bases between. The CDR3 loop reads CASSLKASIPDEQFF. CDR3 DNA sequence: TGTGCCAGCAGCCTAAAGGCTAGCATTCCCGATGAGCAGTTCTTC.

In regard to this clone: A junction boundary mismatches the germline segment, possibly from a read error. The genes are TRBV28 and TRBJ2-7, with 7 nucleotides matching TRBD2. The CDR3 runs 15 residues. Germline V lookup: CDR1 MDHEN, CDR2 SYDVKM. The CDR3 sequence: CASATGTKEAKPVLF. Here the CDR3 DNA reads TGTGCCAGCGCGACCGGGACTAAAGAGGCCAAGCCTGTCCTCTTC.

The chain employs TRBV28 and TRBJ2-5; maybe TRBD2 (5 bases). The V end lost 5 bases, the J end lost 5 bases, and 15 bases lay between the germline ends. The CDR3 extends over 14 amino acids. Germline CDR1 reads MDHEN; CDR2 reads SYDVKM. In DNA, the CDR3 is TGTGCCAGCAGTCGCTTGGAGGTTGGGGAGACCCAGTACTTC. Its translation is CASSRLEVGETQYF.

This rearrangement joins TRBV28 to TRBJ2-3, with D possibly being TRBD2 (7 bases). Between the trimmed V and J ends, which lost 1 base and 0 bases, there was a span of 17 bases. CDR1 MDHEN and CDR2 SYDVKM come from the germline V gene. This CDR3 is built from 18 residues. The CDR3 is CASSLSLIRGGSTDTQYF. The CDR3 DNA sequence: TGTGCCAGCAGTTTATCCCTCATTAGGGGGGGTAGCACAGATACGCAGTATTTT.

With regard to this clone: Other DNA sequences of this sample code for an identical CDR3. The J gene is TRBJ2-7, the V gene TRBV7-7; 9 positions agree with TRBD1. The CDR3 consists of 13 residues. The germline V gene has CDR1 SSHAT and CDR2 FNYEAQ (reference sequence). The V segment lost 5 bases and the J segment 3 bases; nucleotides outside the gene matches: 2. CDR3 DNA sequence: TGTGCCAGCAGCCCGGGACAGGGCTACGAGCAGTACTTC. Translated: CASSPGQGYEQYF.

The chain uses TRBV5-4 and TRBJ1-4; D unclear. CDR3 length: 12 residues. The V gene's germline CDR1 is SGHNT and CDR2 YYREEE (reference sequence). V dropped 2 bases and J dropped 8 bases, with 7 bases sitting between them. CDR3 in DNA: TGTGCCAGCAGCTTTGGAGGCGAAAAACTGTTTTTT. Its protein is CASSFGGEKLFF. Looking up the rest from reference TRBV5-4 and TRBJ1-4 gives the full variable domain: ETGVTQSPTHLIKTRGQQVTLRCSSQSGHNTVSWYQQALGQGPQFIFQYYREEENGRGNFPPRFSGLQFPNYSSELNVNALELDDSALYLCASSFGGEKLFFGSGTQLSVL.

The genes are TRBV10-3 and TRBJ1-2; D is unresolved. This CDR3 is built from 18 residues. The V and J ends lost 4 bases and 6 bases respectively, with 27 bases between them. Looked up from germline, CDR1 is ENHRY and CDR2 is SYGVKD. CDR3 sequence (DNA): TGTGCCATCAGTGGTCCCGACATGACCTTATACCAACAAAATGGCTACACCTTC. The encoded protein is CAISGPDMTLYQQNGYTF.

This rearrangement joins TRBV12-5 to TRBJ2-3; TRBD2 matches 10 bases. The CDR3 is made up of 18 amino acids. J gave up 2 bases and V 2 bases, and 10 bases lay outside the gene matches. Germline V gene data show CDR1 as LGHNT and CDR2 as FRNRAP. CDR3 region: CASGLPPLAGALTDTQYF. The CDR3 DNA is TGTGCTAGTGGTTTGCCCCCCCTAGCGGGAGCGCTCACAGATACGCAGTATTTT.

The chain is built from TRBV5-5 and TRBJ2-7, with 7 bases lining up with TRBD2. Germline V gene data show CDR1 as SGHKS and CDR2 as YYEKEE (reference sequence). The V and J ends lost 0 bases and 6 bases, in that order; junction bases with no gene match: 3. The CDR3 loop spans 13 amino acids. DNA for the CDR3: TGTGCCAGCAGCTTGGACCAGCGGGGCGAGCAGTACTTC. This gives the protein CASSLDQRGEQYF. Full variable domain (remainder filled in from reference TRBV5-5 and TRBJ2-7): DAGVTQSPTHLIKTRGQQVTLRCSPISGHKSVSWYQQVLGQGPQFIFQYYEKEERGRGNFPDRFSARQFPNYSSELNVNALLLGDSALYLCASSLDQRGEQYFGPGTRLTVT.

This rearrangement joins TRBV13 to TRBJ2-3; TRBD2 matches at 13 bases. Germline V gives CDR1 PRHDT, CDR2 FYEKMQ (reference sequence). CDR3 length: 18 amino acids. Germline trimming cut 1 base from V and 2 bases from J; bases unmatched to any gene: 6. CDR3 residues: CASSLVTSGGEFTDTQYF. Written as DNA, the CDR3 is TGTGCCAGCAGCTTAGTCACTAGCGGGGGGGAATTCACAGATACGCAGTATTTT.

V gene TRBV6-5 combines with J gene TRBJ2-7; 8 bases are a match to TRBD1. The germline V gene encodes CDR1 MNHEY and CDR2 SVGAGI. The CDR3 sequence is 14 residues long. V shed 6 bases, J shed 2 bases, and the junction held 6 bases outside the gene matches. CDR3 protein: CASRGTGQPYEQYF. As DNA, the CDR3 is TGTGCCAGCAGAGGGACAGGTCAACCCTACGAGCAGTACTTC.

The table lists this clone with a count of one. V gene TRBV7-6 combines with J gene TRBJ1-2, with 8 nucleotides matching TRBD1. This CDR3 is 13 amino acids long. J was trimmed by 4 bases and V by 5 bases; bases with no gene match: 3. Germline V gives CDR1 SGHVS, CDR2 FNYEAQ. This chain's CDR3 is CASSITGGYGYTF. The CDR3 coding sequence is TGTGCCAGCAGCATAACAGGGGGCTATGGCTACACCTTC. Complete variable domain (other parts from reference TRBV7-6 and TRBJ1-2): GAGVSQSPRYKVTKRGQDVALRCDPISGHVSLYWYRQALGQGPEFLTYFNYEAQQDKSGLPNDRFSAERPEGSISTLTIQRTEQRDSAMYRCASSITGGYGYTFGSGTRLTVV.

The rearrangement links TRBV5-1 to TRBJ2-7, with D possibly TRBD2 on 5 matching bases. V lost 4 bases, J lost 1 base, and 21 bases lay in between. Germline CDR1 reads SGHRS; CDR2 reads YFSETQ. The CDR3 consists of 17 residues. DNA of the CDR3: TGCGCCAGCAGCCAAACCGCAGGACTTTACGCTTCCTACGAGCAGTACTTC. This codes for CASSQTAGLYASYEQYF.

The rearrangement joins TRBV12-5 to TRBJ2-1; tentatively, D is TRBD2 (6 bases). V was cut by 0 bases and J by 2 bases, with 23 bases left in between. Germline V gives CDR1 LGHNT, CDR2 FRNRAP. The CDR3 has 20 amino acids. For the CDR3, the DNA is TGTGCTAGTGGTTTGGTATGGCGACCATCTCCGGCGGGAACCTACAATGAGCAGTTCTTC. Protein sequence: CASGLVWRPSPAGTYNEQFF.

The chain employs TRBV2 and TRBJ2-1, with D tentatively TRBD2 (7 bases). CDR3 length: 19 amino acids. Trimming removed 3 bases at V and 5 bases at J, with 26 bases between. CDR1 is SNHLY and CDR2 is FYNNEI in the germline V gene. This CDR3 is CASSENRGARLVDDNEQFF. Written as DNA, the CDR3 is TGTGCCAGCAGTGAGAATCGGGGGGCGCGACTAGTTGACGACAATGAGCAGTTCTTC.

This clone appeared a single time. J is TRBJ1-1 and V is TRBV6-1; TRBD1 matches at 8 bases. The CDR3 runs 14 residues. V shed 6 bases, J shed 10 bases, and the junction held 13 bases outside the gene matches. CDR1 MNHNS and CDR2 SASEGT come from the germline V gene. The CDR3: CASRDGQGSKRAFF. The CDR3 DNA follows: TGTGCCAGCAGAGACGGACAGGGTAGTAAAAGAGCTTTCTTT.

The V gene is TRBV7-9, the J gene TRBJ1-1, with 9 bases identical to TRBD1. The V gene end was trimmed by 7 bases and the J gene end by 3 bases; junction bases not matched to a gene: 12. The V gene's germline CDR1 is SEHNR and CDR2 FQNEAQ (reference sequence). This CDR3 comprises 16 residues. The CDR3 region has the DNA TGTGCCAGCACCAATGGAAAACAGGGGGCGGACACTGAAGCTTTCTTT. Its protein is CASTNGKQGADTEAFF.

This chain links TRBV9 with TRBJ2-1; 13 bases fit TRBD2. Germline loops: CDR1 SGDLS, CDR2 YYNGEE. V was clipped by 4 bases and J by 7 bases; unmatched bases: 8. This CDR3 has 16 residues. The CDR3 coding sequence is TGTGCCAGCAGCAATTTACTAGCGGGAGGGCCGAATGAGCAGTTCTTC. This translates into CASSNLLAGGPNEQFF.

The chain joins TRBV6-4 to TRBJ1-2; tentative D call: TRBD1 (5 bases). V lost 2 bases and J lost 9, with 19 bases in between. The CDR3 is 15 residues long. Germline CDR1 MRHNA, CDR2 SNTAGT. CDR3: CASSDVLGQGGRYTF. The CDR3 nucleotides are TGTGCCAGCAGTGACGTGTTGGGGCAGGGTGGTCGCTACACCTTC.

The chain uses TRBV11-3 and TRBJ2-5, with a possible D match to TRBD1 (6 bases). The DNA end is a closer match to TRBJ2-7, so the J assignment may be wrong. This CDR3 is 13 amino acids long. Germline loops: CDR1 SGHNT, CDR2 YENEEA. The CDR3 DNA reads as TGTGCCAGCAGCTTAGCGACAGGCTACGAGCAGTACTTC. The encoded protein is CASSLATGYEQYF.

As regards this clone: Its ends do not fully match the called genes, so a read error is possible. Other DNA sequences in this specimen translate into the identical CDR3. This sequence joins TRBV13 and TRBJ2-5; TRBD2 matches at 8 bases. The CDR3 sequence is 16 residues long. In germline, CDR1 is PRHDT, CDR2 FYEKMQ (reference sequence). The CDR3: CASSLGSGGGGETQYF. CDR3 DNA sequence: TGTGCCAGCAGCTTAGGGAGCGGGGGCGGAGGAGAGACTCAGTACTTC.

In DNA, the CDR3 is TGTGCCAGCAGTGAATTGGGGCCAACCCAGGAGACCCAGTACTTC. Translated, it gives CASSELGPTQETQYF. J is TRBJ2-5 and V is TRBV2, with D maybe TRBD1 (5 bases). This CDR3 is built from 15 residues. Deletions cut 2 bases from V and 5 bases from J, with 15 bases between. Germline CDR1 and CDR2: SNHLY and FYNNEI.

For the CDR3, the DNA is TGTGCCAGCAGTACAGGGTACGAGCAGTACTTC. Residues: CASSTGYEQYF. V is TRBV27 and J is TRBJ2-7, with D possibly being TRBD1 (6 bases). The CDR3 contains 11 residues. V was trimmed by 5 bases and J by 4 bases, leaving 6 bases between them. Germline assignment: CDR1 MNHEY and CDR2 SMNVEV (reference sequence).

This clone was seen a handful of times. This chain connects TRBV7-9 to TRBJ2-7; 10 positions agree with TRBD2. With 10 bases clipped from V and 6 bases from J, the junction kept 6 bases outside the gene matches. CDR1 SEHNR and CDR2 FQNEAQ come from the germline V gene (reference sequence). The CDR3 length is 12 residues. DNA for the CDR3: TGTGCCACCATGCGGACTAGCGGCGAGCAGTACTTC. Encoded protein: CATMRTSGEQYF.